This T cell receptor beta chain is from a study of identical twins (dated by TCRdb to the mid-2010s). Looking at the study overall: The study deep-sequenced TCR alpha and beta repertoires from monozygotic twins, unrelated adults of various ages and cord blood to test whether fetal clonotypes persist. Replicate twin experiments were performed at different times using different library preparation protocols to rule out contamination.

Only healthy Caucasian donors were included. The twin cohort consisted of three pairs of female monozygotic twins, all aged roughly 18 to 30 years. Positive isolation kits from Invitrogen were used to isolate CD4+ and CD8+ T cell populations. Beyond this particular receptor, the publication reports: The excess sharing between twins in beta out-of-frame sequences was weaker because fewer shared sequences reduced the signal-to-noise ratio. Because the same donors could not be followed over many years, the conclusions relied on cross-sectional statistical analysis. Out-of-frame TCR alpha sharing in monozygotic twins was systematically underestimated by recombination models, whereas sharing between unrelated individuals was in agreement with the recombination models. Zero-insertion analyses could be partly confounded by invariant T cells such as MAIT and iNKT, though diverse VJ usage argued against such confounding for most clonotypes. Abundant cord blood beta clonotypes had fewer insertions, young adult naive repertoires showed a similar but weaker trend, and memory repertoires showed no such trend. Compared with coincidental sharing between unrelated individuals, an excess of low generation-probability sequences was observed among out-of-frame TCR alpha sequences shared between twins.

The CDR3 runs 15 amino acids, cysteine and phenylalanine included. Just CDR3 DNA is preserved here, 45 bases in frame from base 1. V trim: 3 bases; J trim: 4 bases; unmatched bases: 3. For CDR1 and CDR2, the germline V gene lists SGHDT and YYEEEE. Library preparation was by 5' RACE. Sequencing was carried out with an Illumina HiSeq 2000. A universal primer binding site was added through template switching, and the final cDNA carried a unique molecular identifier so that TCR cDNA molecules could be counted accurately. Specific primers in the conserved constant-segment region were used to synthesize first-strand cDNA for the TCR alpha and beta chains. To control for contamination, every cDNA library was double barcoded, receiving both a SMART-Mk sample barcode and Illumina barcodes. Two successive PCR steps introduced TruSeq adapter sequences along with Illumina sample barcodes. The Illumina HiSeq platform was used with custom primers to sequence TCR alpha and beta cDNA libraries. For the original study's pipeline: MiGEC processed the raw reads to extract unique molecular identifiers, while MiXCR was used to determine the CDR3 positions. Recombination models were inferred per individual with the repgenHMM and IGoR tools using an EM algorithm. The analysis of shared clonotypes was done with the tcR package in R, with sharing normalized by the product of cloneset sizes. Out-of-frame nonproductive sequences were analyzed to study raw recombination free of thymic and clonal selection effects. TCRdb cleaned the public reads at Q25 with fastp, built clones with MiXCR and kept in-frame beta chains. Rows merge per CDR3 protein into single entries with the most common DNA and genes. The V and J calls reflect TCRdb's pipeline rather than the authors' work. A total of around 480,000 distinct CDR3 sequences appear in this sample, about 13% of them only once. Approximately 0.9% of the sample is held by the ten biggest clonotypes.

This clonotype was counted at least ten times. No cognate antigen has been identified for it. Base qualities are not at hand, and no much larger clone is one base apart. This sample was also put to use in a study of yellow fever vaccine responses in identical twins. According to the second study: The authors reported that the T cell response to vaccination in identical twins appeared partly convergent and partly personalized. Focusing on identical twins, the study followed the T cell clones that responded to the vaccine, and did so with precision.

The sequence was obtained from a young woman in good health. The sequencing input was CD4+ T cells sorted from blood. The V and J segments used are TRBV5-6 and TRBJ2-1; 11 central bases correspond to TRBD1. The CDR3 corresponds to CASSSRDRGYNEQFF. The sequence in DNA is TGTGCCAGCAGCTCACGGGACAGGGGGTACAATGAGCAGTTCTTC.